This is a list of T cell receptor beta chains from one sample in a study of T-cell memory formation after mild COVID-19. TCRdb re-derived calls from the 5' RACE reads in MiXCR, one entry per CDR3 protein. Seen here are some 310,000 distinct CDR3 sequences, roughly 19% observed once, and the top ten hold roughly 21%. Sample: PBMCs or a T cell subset sorted from them (not recorded which). Receptor source: a man between 18 and 35 years old who had mild COVID-19 (a few samples of this study predate the infection). Cell type and time point are not known. Both conserved end residues are part of each CDR3. The order of the fields is clone size, J gene, D gene, V gene, CDR3 DNA, CDR3 protein. D genes are given only for firm matches. Clone sizes are given selectively: once, few, many, or a class where the clone is expanded.

few | TRBJ1-1 | NA | TRBV28 | TGTGCCAGCCTTCGGGGGGGCACTGAAGCTTTCTTT | CASLRGGTEAFF
NA | TRBJ2-7 | NA | TRBV10-3 | TGTGCCATCAGTGGCGAGGGGGCGGGGTACGAGCAGTACTTC | CAISGEGAGYEQYF
NA | TRBJ1-2 | NA | TRBV6-5 | TGTGCCAGCGCGGGGTTCGGCTATGGCTACACCTTC | CASAGFGYGYTF
NA | TRBJ2-2 | TRBD1 | TRBV28 | TGTGCCAGCAGCACTACAGGGGGTGGCAACGGGGAGCTGTTTTTT | CASSTTGGGNGELFF
NA | TRBJ1-5 | NA | TRBV11-2 | TGTGCCAGCAGCTACGGGGGTTATAGCAATCAGCCCCAGCATTTT | CASSYGGYSNQPQHF
many | TRBJ2-1 | NA | TRBV4-1 | TGCGCCAGCAGTTCCCCAGGGGTGCAGTTCTTC | CASSSPGVQFF
NA | TRBJ1-2 | NA | TRBV18 | TGTGCCAGCTCAAGTTCAGGATCACCTAACTATGGCTACACCTTC | CASSSSGSPNYGYTF
few | TRBJ2-1 | TRBD2 | TRBV20-1 | TGCAGTGCTAGGACACCCAGCGGGGGTTTCTACAATGAGCAGTTCTTC | CSARTPSGGFYNEQFF
few | TRBJ2-1 | TRBD2 | TRBV9 | TGTGCCAGCAGACCGACTAGCGGGGGTATAAACAATGAGCAGTTCTTC | CASRPTSGGINNEQFF
NA | TRBJ2-5 | TRBD2 | TRBV7-6 | TGTGCCAGCAGCAGTGCTAGCGGGGGCACGGGTAGAGAGACCCAGTACTTC | CASSSASGGTGRETQYF
few | TRBJ2-1 | TRBD1 | TRBV9 | TGTGCCAGCAGCGACCAATCACCGGGACAGGGGAACAGTGAGCAGTTCTTC | CASSDQSPGQGNSEQFF
NA | TRBJ1-2 | TRBD1 | TRBV7-9 | TGTGCCGGAGGACGGTACAGGGGGGAACCCTATGGCTACACCTTC | CAGGRYRGEPYGYTF
many | TRBJ1-2 | NA | TRBV3-1 | TGTGCCAGCAGCCAAGACTCCGGCTACACCTTC | CASSQDSGYTF
many | TRBJ2-3 | NA | TRBV4-1 | TGCGCCAGCAGCCAAGTTAGCGAGGGCACAGATACGCAGTATTTT | CASSQVSEGTDTQYF
few | TRBJ2-2 | NA | TRBV19 | TGTGCCAGTAGTATGCGACTTGCCGGGGAGCTGTTTTTT | CASSMRLAGELFF
few | TRBJ1-2 | NA | TRBV7-3 | TGTGCCAGCAGCTCCCGGGGGCAAGGCTACACCTTC | CASSSRGQGYTF